This TCR beta chain was observed in a study of CD8 T cells in ankylosing spondylitis. Preparation of TCR beta libraries was done by quantitative 5'-RACE with molecular barcodes. Using its own MiXCR run on the 5' RACE reads, TCRdb lists one record per CDR3 protein. Of some 200,000 distinct CDR3 sequences in the sample, around 13% are singletons; the top ten hold approximately 16%. Study findings and constraints: Existing reports had already noted some motif variants in reactive arthritis synovial fluid and blood. Peripheral blood samples showed relatively rare disease-linked clones, and these clones were CD8+.

This clonotype has more than one count but fewer than ten. Its antigen is still unknown. The CDR3 contains 14 residues. V was cut by 3 bases and J by 2 bases, with 11 bases left in between. Germline V gives CDR1 LNHNV, CDR2 YYDKDF (reference sequence). The chain carries TRBV15 and TRBJ2-7; a weak D match, TRBD1 (6 bases). This clonotype originated in a male donor with ankylosing spondylitis or in good health (not recorded which). Sequencing was performed on blood, either unsorted or a sorted T cell fraction (not recorded which). The DNA of the CDR3 is TGTGCCACCAGCAGTCGGGGACACACCTACGAGCAGTACTTC. This encodes CATSSRGHTYEQYF.